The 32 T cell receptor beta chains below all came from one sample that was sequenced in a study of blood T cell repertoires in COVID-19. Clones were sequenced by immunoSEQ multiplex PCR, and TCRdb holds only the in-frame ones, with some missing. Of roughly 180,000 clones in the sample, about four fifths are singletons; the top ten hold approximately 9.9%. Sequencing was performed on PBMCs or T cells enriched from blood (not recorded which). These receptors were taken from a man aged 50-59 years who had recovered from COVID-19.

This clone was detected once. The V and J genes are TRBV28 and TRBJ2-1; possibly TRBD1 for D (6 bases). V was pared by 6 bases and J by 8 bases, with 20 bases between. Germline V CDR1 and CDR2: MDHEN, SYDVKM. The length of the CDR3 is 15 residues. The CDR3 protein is CASRLTGTPLYEQFF. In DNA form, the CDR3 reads TGTGCCAGCAGACTAACCGGGACACCCCTCTATGAGCAGTTCTTC.

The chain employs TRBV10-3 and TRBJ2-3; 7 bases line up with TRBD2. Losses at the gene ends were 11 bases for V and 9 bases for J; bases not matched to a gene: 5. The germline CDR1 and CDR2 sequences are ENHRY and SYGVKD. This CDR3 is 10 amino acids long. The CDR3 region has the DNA TGTGCCGCGGGGGAGGACACGCAGTATTTT. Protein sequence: CAAGEDTQYF.

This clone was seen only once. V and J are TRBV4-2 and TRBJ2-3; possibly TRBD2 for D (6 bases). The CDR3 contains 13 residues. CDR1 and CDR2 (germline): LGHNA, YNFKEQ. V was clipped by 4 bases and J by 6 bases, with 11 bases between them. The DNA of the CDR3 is TGTGCCAGCAGCCGGTTAGCGGTGGATACGCAGTATTTT. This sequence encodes CASSRLAVDTQYF.

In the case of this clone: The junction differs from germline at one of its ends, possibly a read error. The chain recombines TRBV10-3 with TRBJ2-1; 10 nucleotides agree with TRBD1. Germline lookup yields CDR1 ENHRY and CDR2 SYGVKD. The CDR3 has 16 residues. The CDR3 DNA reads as TGTGCCATCTGTGAAGTAGGGGACAGGGGTTACAATGAGCAGTTCTTC. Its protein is CAICEVGDRGYNEQFF.

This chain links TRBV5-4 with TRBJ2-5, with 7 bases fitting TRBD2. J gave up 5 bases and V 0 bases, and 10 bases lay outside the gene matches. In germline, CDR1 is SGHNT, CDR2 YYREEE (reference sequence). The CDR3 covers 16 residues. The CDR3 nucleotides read TGTGCCAGCAGCTTGGCCAAACGGGGGGTTGACGAGACCCAGTACTTC. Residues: CASSLAKRGVDETQYF.

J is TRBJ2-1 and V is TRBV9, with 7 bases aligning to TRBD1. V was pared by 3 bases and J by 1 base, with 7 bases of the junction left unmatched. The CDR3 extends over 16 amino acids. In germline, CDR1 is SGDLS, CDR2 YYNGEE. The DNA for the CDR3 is TGTGCCAGCAGCGCGACATCGACAGGGTCCTACAATGAGCAGTTCTTC. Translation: CASSATSTGSYNEQFF.

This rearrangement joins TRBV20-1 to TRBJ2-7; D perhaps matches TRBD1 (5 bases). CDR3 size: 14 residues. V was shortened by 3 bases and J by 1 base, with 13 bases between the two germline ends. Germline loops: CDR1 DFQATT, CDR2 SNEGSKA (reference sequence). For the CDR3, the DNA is TGCAGTGCTAGTTCCCGGACATCGTCCTACGAGCAGTACTTC. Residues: CSASSRTSSYEQYF.

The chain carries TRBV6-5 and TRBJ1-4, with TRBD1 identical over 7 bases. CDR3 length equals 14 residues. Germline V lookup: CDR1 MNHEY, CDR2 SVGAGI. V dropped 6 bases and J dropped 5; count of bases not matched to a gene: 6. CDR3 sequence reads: CASRKGDSNEKLFF. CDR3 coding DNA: TGTGCCAGCAGAAAAGGGGACAGCAATGAAAAACTGTTTTTT.

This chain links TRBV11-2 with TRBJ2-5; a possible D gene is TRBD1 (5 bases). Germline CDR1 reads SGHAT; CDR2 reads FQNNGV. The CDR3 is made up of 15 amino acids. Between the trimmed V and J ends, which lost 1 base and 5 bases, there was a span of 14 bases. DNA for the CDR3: TGTGCCAGCAGCTTAGGAGCCTTGGGGCCCGAGACCCAGTACTTC. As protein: CASSLGALGPETQYF.

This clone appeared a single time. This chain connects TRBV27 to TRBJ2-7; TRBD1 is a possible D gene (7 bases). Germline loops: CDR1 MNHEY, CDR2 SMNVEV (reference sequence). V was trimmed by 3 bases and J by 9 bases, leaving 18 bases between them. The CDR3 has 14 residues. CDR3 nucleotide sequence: TGTGCCAGCAGTTTCCTGGGGGGAAGGGGGCGGCAGTACTTC. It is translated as CASSFLGGRGRQYF.

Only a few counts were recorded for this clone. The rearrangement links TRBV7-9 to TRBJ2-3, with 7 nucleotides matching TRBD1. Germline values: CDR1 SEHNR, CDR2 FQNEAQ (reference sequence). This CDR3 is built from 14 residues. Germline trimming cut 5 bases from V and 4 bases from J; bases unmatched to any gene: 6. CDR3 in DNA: TGTGCCAGCAGCGAAGGGGGCGCCTCAGATACGCAGTATTTT. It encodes CASSEGGASDTQYF.

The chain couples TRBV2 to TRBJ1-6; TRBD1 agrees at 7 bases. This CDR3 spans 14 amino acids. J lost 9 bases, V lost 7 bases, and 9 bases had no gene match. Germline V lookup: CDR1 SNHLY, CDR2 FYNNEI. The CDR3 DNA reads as TGTGCCAGCACTGGGGGGACAGACTTTTCACCCCTCCACTTT. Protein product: CASTGGTDFSPLHF.

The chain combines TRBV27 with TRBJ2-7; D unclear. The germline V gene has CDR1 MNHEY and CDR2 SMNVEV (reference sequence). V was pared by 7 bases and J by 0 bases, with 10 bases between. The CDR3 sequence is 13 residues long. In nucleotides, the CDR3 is TGTGCCAGCAAGCTCTCCGCCTCCTACGAGCAGTACTTC. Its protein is CASKLSASYEQYF.

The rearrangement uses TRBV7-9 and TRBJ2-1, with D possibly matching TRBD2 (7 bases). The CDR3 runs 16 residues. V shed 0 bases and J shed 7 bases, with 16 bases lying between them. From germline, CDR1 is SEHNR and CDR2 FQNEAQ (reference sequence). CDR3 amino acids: CASSLAAGAGINEQFF. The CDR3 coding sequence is TGTGCCAGCAGCTTAGCGGCGGGGGCCGGGATTAATGAGCAGTTCTTC.

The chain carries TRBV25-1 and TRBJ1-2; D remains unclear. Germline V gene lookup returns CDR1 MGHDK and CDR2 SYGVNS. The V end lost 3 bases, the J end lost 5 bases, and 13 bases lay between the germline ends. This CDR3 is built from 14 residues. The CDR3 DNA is TGTGCCAGCAGTGATTTTAGGCGGAGTTATGGCTACACCTTC. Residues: CASSDFRRSYGYTF.

The DNA for the CDR3 is TGCGCCAGCAGTACAGGGTCTGGGGCCAACGTCCTGACTTTC. It yields the protein CASSTGSGANVLTF. The gene calls are TRBV5-1 and TRBJ2-6; D is possibly TRBD1 (6 bases). The CDR3 is 14 amino acids. V lost 5 bases and J lost 1, with 7 bases in between. CDR1 and CDR2 from the germline V gene are SGHRS and YFSETQ.

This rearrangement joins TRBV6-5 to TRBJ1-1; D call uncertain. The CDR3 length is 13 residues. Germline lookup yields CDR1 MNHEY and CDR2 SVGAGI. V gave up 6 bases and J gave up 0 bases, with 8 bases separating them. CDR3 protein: CASSLEVNTEAFF. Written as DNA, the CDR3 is TGTGCCAGCAGCCTAGAGGTGAACACTGAAGCTTTCTTT.

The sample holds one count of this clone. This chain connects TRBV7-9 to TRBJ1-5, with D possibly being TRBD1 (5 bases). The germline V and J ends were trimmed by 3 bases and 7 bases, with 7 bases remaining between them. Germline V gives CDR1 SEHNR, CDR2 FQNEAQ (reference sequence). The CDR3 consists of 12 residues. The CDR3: CASSFGGQPQHF. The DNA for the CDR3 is TGTGCCAGCAGCTTTGGGGGGCAGCCCCAGCATTTT.

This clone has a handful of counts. Written as DNA, the CDR3 is TGCGCCAGCAGCCAAGATGTGACTGGTGGTCAGCCCCAGCATTTT. Its translation: CASSQDVTGGQPQHF. The chain combines TRBV4-1 with TRBJ1-5; D unclear. CDR3 length equals 15 residues. CDR1 is MGHRA, CDR2 YSYEKL, per germline. Trimming shortened V by 0 bases and J by 6 bases, and 12 bases separated the two germline ends.

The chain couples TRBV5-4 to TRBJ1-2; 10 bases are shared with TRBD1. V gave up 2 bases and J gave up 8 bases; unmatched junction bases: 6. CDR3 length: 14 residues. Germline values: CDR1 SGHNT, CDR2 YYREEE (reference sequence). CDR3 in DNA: TGTGCCAGCAGCTTTGGGACAGGGGAATACGGCTACACCTTC. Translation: CASSFGTGEYGYTF. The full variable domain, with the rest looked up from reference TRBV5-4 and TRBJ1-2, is ETGVTQSPTHLIKTRGQQVTLRCSSQSGHNTVSWYQQALGQGPQFIFQYYREEENGRGNFPPRFSGLQFPNYSSELNVNALELDDSALYLCASSFGTGEYGYTFGSGTRLTVV.

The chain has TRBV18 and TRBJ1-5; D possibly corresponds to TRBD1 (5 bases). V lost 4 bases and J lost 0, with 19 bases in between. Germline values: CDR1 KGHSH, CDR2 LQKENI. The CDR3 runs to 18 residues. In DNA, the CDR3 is TGTGCCAGCTCACGCGCGGGACCCTCCCGAGGTAGCAATCAGCCCCAGCATTTT. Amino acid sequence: CASSRAGPSRGSNQPQHF.

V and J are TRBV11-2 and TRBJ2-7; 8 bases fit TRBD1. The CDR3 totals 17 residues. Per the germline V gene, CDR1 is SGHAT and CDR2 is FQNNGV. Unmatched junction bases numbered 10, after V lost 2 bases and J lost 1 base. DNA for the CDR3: TGTGCCAGCAGCTTAAACTCTGCAGGGGGCTATTCCTACGAGCAGTACTTC. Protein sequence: CASSLNSAGGYSYEQYF.

CDR3 nucleotide sequence: TGTGCCAGCTCACCACGACAGGGTAATGGAAACACCATATATTTT. Protein product: CASSPRQGNGNTIYF. The V call is TRBV18, the J call TRBJ1-3; 7 bases are a match to TRBD1. Germline CDR1 and CDR2: KGHSH and LQKENI. The CDR3 is 15 residues long. V lost 1 base to trimming and J lost 3 bases; unmatched junction nucleotides: 3.

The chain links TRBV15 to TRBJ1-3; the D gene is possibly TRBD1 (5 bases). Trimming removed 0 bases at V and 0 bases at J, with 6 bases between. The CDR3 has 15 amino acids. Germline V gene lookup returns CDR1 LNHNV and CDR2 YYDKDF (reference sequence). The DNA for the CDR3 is TGTGCCACCAGCAGAGACAGGGCCTCTGGAAACACCATATATTTT. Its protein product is CATSRDRASGNTIYF. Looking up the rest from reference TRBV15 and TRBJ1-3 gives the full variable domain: DAMVIQNPRYQVTQFGKPVTLSCSQTLNHNVMYWYQQKSSQAPKLLFHYYDKDFNNEADTPDNFQSRRPNTSFCFLDIRSPGLGDTAMYLCATSRDRASGNTIYFGEGSWLTVV.

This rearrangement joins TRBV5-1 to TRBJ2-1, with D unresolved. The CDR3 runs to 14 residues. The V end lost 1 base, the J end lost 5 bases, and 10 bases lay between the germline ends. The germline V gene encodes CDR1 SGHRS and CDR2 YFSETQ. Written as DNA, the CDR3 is TGCGCCAGCAGCTTGCTGCCAACAAACAATGAGCAGTTCTTC. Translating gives CASSLLPTNNEQFF.

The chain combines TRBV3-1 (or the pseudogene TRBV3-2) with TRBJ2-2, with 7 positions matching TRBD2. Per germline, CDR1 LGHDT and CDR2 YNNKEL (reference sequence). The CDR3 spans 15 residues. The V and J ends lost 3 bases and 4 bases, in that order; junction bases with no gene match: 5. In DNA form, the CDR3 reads TGTGCCAGCAGCCAGGGGAGGGGATTCACCGGGGAGCTGTTTTTT. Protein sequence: CASSQGRGFTGELFF.

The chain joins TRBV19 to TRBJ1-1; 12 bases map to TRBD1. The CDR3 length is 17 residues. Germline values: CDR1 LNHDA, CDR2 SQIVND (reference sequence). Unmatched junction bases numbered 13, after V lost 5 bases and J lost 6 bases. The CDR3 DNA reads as TGTGCCAGTAGTCTAAGCCCGGGACAGGGGGCGAAGCCTGAAGCTTTCTTT. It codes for CASSLSPGQGAKPEAFF.

The CDR3 bases are TGTGCCAGCAGCTCGGGAGGCGGACAGAACCGGGAGACCCAGTACTTC. Protein product: CASSSGGGQNRETQYF. The genes are TRBV7-9 and TRBJ2-5, with TRBD2 as a possible D gene (7 bases). Trimming shortened V by 4 bases and J by 5 bases, and 20 bases separated the two germline ends. The germline V gene encodes CDR1 SEHNR and CDR2 FQNEAQ (reference sequence). This CDR3 region has 16 residues. Complete variable domain (other parts from reference TRBV7-9 and TRBJ2-5): DTGVSQNPRHKITKRGQNVTFRCDPISEHNRLYWYRQTLGQGPEFLTYFQNEAQLEKSRLLSDRFSAERPKGSFSTLEIQRTEQGDSAMYLCASSSGGGQNRETQYFGPGTRLLVL.

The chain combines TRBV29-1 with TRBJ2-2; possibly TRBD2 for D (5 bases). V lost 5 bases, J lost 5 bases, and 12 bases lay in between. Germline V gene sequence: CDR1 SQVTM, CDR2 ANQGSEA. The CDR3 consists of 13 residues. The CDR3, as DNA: TGCAGCGTTACCGGGGTGGAAACCGGGGAGCTGTTTTTT. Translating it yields CSVTGVETGELFF.

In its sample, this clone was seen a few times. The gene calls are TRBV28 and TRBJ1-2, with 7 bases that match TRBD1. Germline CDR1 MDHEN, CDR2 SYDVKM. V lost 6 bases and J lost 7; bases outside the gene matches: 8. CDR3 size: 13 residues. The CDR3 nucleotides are TGTGCCAGCAGACGACTAACAGGGGTTGGCTACACCTTC. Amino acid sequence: CASRRLTGVGYTF.

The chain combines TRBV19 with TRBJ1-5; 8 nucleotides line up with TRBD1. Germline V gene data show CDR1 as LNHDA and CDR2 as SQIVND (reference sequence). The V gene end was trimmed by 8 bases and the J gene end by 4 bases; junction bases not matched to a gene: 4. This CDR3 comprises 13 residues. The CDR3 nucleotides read TGTGCCAGTTCGGGACAGGATAATCAGCCCCAGCATTTT. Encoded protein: CASSGQDNQPQHF.

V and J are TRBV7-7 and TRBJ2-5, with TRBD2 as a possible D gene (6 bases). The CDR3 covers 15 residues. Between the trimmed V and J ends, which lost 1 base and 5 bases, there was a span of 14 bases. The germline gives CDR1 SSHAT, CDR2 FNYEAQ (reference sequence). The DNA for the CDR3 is TGTGCCAGCAGCTTAGGCCTAGCCGGGGGTGAGACCCAGTACTTC. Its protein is CASSLGLAGGETQYF.